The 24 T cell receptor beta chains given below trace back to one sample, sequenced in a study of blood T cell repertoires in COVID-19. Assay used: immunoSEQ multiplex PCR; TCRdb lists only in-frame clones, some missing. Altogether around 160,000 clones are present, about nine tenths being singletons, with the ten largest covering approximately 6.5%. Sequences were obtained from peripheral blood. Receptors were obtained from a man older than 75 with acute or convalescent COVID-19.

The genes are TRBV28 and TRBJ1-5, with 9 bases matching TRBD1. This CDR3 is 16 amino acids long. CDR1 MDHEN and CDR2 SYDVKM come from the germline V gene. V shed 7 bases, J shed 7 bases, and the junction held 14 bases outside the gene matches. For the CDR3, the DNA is TGTGCCAGCAACCCAGCCGGGACAGGGTTCGACCAGCCCCAGCATTTT. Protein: CASNPAGTGFDQPQHF.

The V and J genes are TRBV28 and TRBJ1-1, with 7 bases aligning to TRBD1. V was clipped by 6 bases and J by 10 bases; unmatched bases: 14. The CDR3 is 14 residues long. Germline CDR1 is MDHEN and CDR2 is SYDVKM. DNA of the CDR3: TGTGCCAGCAGCCCGCCGTTGACAGGGAGTGGAGCTTTCTTT. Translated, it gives CASSPPLTGSGAFF. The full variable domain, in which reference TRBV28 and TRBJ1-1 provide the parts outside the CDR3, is DVKVTQSSRYLVKRTGEKVFLECVQDMDHENMFWYRQDPGLGLRLIYFSYDVKMKEKGDIPEGYSVSREKKERFSLILESASTNQTSMYLCASSPPLTGSGAFFGQGTRLTVV.

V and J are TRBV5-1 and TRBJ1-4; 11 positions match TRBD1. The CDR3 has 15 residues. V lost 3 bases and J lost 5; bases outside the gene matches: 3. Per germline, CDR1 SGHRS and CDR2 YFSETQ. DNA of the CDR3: TGCGCCAGCAGCTGGACAGGGGGCGAGAATGAAAAACTGTTTTTT. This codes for CASSWTGGENEKLFF.

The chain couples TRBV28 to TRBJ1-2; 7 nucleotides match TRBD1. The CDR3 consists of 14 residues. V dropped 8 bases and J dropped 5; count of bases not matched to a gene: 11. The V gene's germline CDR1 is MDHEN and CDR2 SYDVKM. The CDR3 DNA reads TGTGCCAGCGCCAGGGGTAGACAGGGTTATGGCTACACCTTC. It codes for CASARGRQGYGYTF.

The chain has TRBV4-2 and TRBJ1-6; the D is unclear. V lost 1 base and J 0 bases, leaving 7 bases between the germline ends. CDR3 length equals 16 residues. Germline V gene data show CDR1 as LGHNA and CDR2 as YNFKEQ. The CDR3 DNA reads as TGTGCCAGCAGCCAAGCTGCAGGCTCCTATAATTCACCCCTCCACTTT. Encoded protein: CASSQAAGSYNSPLHF.

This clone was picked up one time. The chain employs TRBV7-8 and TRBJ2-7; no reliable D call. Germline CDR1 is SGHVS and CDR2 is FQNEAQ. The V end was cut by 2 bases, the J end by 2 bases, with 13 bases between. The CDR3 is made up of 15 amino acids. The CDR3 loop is CASSLSLVLAYEQYF. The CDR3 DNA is TGTGCCAGCAGCTTAAGCCTCGTCCTGGCCTACGAGCAGTACTTC.

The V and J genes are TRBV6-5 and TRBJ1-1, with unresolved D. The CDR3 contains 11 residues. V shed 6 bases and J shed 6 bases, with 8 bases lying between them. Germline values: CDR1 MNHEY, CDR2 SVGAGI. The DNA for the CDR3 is TGTGCCAGCAGACGGCAGGCTGAAGCTTTCTTT. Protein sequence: CASRRQAEAFF.

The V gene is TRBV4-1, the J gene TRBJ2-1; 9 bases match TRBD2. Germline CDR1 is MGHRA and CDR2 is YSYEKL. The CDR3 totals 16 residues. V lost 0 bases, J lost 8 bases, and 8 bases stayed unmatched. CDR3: CASSQDRAGGRDEQFF. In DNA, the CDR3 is TGCGCCAGCAGCCAAGATCGGGCGGGGGGGAGGGATGAGCAGTTCTTC.

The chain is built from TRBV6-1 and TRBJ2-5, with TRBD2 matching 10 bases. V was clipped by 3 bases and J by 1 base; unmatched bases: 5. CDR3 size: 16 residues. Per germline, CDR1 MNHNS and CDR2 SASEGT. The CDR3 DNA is TGTGCCAGCAGTGATATGAGCGGGGGGGCCCAAGAGACCCAGTACTTC. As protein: CASSDMSGGAQETQYF.

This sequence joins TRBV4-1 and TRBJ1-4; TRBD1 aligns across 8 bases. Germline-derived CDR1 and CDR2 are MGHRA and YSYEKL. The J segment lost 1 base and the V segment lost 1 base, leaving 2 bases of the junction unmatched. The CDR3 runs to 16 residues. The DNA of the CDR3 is TGCGCCAGCAGCCAAGGGACAGGGAGAACTAATGAAAAACTGTTTTTT. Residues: CASSQGTGRTNEKLFF.

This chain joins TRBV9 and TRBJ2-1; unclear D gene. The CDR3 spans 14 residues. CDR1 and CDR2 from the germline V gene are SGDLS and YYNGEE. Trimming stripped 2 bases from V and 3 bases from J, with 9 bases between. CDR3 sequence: CASSVLPLYNEQFF. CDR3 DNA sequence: TGTGCCAGCAGCGTCCTTCCCCTCTACAATGAGCAGTTCTTC.

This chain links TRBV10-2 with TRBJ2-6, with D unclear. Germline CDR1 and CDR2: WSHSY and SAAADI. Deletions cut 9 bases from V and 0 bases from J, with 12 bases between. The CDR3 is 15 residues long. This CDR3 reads CASCDYSSGANVLTF. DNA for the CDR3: TGCGCCAGTTGCGATTACTCCTCTGGGGCCAACGTCCTGACTTTC.

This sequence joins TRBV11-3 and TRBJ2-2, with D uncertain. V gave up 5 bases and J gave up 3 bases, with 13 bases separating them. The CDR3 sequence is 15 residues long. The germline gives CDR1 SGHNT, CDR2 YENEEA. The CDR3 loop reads CASSPGSGDTGELFF. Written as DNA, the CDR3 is TGTGCCAGCAGCCCAGGTTCAGGTGACACCGGGGAGCTGTTTTTT.

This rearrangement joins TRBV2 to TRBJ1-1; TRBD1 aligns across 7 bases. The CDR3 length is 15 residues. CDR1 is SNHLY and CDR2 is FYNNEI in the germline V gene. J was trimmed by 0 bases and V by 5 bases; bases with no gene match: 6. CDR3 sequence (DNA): TGTGCCAGCAGTCTGACAGGGTTGATGAACACTGAAGCTTTCTTT. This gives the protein CASSLTGLMNTEAFF.

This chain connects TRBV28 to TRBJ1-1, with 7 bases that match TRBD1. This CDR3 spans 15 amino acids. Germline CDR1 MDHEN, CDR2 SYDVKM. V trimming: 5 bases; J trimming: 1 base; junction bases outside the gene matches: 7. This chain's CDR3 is CASSGGQAWNTEAFF. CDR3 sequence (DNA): TGTGCCAGCAGTGGTGGACAGGCCTGGAACACTGAAGCTTTCTTT.

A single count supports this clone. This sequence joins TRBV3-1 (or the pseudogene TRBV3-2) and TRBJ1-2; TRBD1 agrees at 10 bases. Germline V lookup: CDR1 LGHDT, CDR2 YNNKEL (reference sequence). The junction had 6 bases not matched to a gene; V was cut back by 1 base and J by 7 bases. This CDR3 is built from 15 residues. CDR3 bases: TGTGCCAGCAGCCAAGGGGGGGGACAGGGGATTGGCTACACCTTC. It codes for CASSQGGGQGIGYTF.

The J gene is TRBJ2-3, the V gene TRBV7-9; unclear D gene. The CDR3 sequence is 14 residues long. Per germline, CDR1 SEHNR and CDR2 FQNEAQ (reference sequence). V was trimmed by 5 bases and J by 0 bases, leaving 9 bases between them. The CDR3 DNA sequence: TGTGCCAGCAGCCCCTCGTTAAGCACAGATACGCAGTATTTT. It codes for CASSPSLSTDTQYF.

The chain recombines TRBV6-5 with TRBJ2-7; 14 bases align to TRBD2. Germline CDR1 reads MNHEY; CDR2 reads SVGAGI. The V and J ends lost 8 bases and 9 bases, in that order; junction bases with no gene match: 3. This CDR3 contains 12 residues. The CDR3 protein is CASGTSGSGQYF. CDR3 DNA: TGTGCCAGCGGGACTAGCGGGAGCGGGCAGTACTTC.

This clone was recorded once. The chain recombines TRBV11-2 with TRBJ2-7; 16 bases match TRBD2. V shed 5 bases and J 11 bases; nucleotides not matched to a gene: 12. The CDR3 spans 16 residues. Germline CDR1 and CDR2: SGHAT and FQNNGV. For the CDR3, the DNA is TGTGCCAGCAGCCTCCAATCCGGGACTAGCGGGAGGGTGGAGTACTTC. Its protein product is CASSLQSGTSGRVEYF.

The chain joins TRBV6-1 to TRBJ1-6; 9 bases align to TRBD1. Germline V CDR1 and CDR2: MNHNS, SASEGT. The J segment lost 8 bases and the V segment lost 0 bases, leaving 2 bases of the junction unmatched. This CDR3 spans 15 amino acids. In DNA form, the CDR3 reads TGTGCCAGCAGTGAAGCGGACAGGGGACATTCACCCCTCCACTTT. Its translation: CASSEADRGHSPLHF.

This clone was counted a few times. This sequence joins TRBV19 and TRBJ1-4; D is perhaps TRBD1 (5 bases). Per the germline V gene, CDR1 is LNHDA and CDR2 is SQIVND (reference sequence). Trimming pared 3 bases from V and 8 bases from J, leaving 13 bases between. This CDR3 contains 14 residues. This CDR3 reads CASSMVTVSEKLFF. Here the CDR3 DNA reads TGTGCCAGTAGTATGGTGACAGTGTCCGAAAAACTGTTTTTT.

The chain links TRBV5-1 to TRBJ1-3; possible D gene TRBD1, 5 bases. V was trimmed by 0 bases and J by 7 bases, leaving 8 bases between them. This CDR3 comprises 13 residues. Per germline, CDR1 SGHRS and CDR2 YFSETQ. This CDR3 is CASSLEGVNTIYF. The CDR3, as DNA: TGCGCCAGCAGCTTGGAAGGGGTGAACACCATATATTTT.

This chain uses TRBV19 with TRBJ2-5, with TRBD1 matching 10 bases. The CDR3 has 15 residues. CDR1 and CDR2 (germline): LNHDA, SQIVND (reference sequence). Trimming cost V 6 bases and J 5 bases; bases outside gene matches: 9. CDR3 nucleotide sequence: TGTGCCAGTAGACAACAGGGACAGGGGATGGAGACCCAGTACTTC. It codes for CASRQQGQGMETQYF.

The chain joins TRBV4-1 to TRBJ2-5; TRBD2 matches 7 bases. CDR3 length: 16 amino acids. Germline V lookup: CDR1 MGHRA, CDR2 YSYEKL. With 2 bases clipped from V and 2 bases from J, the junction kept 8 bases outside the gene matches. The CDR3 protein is CASSQPPGLVQETQYF. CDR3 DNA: TGCGCCAGCAGCCAACCCCCCGGACTAGTACAAGAGACCCAGTACTTC.